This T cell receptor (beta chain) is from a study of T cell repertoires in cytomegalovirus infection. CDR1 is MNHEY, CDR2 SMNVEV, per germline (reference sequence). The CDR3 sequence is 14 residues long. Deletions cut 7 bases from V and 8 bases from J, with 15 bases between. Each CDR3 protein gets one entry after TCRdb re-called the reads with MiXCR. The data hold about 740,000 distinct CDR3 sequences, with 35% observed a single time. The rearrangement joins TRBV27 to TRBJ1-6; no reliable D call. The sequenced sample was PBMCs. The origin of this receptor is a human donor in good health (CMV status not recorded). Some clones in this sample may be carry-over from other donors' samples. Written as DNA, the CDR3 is TGTGCCAGCACCCCAGCCGGAGCCGATTCACCCCTCCACTTT. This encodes CASTPAGADSPLHF.